What follows are 26 T cell receptor beta chains derived from one specimen sequenced in a study of shared clonotypes between healthy human individuals. Here immunoSEQ multiplex PCR was the method, and the copy in TCRdb shows in-frame clones only, minus some. The sample records approximately 400,000 clones, 90% to 97% being singletons. Sequencing used memory CD8+ T cells sorted from blood. Regarding subset: CD45RO+ cells pooled with CCR7-negative TemRA cells. These receptors originate from a man aged 25 to 40 in good health.

This clone was detected only once. This rearrangement joins TRBV6-6 to TRBJ2-7, with D possibly being TRBD2 (6 bases). Germline V gives CDR1 MNHNY, CDR2 SVGAGI (reference sequence). The CDR3 sequence is 14 residues long. Between the trimmed V and J ends, which lost 5 bases and 2 bases, there was a span of 13 bases. CDR3 sequence (DNA): TGTGCCAGCAGTCAAACGGGGGAAACCTACGAGCAGTACTTC. Its protein is CASSQTGETYEQYF.

This rearrangement joins TRBV27 to TRBJ2-7, with 9 bases lining up with TRBD1. The CDR3 totals 15 residues. V lost 5 bases to trimming and J lost 3 bases; unmatched junction nucleotides: 8. Germline CDR1 reads MNHEY; CDR2 reads SMNVEV (reference sequence). For the CDR3, the DNA is TGTGCCAGCAGTCTAAACAGGGGGCTAAGCTACGAGCAGTACTTC. This codes for CASSLNRGLSYEQYF.

The rearrangement links TRBV7-9 to TRBJ2-1; no firm D call. Germline V gives CDR1 SEHNR, CDR2 FQNEAQ (reference sequence). Trimming left V 2 bases short and J 0 bases short, with 11 bases between. The CDR3 is made up of 16 amino acids. The CDR3 DNA follows: TGTGCCAGCAGCTTACGTGCGGTAAGCTCCTACAATGAGCAGTTCTTC. Translated: CASSLRAVSSYNEQFF.

The chain employs TRBV19 and TRBJ1-5; 8 bases are shared with TRBD1. The CDR3 runs 15 residues. J lost 4 bases, V lost 6 bases, and 8 bases had no gene match. CDR1 and CDR2 (germline): LNHDA, SQIVND (reference sequence). The CDR3 region is CASRSDRGYNQPQHF. In DNA, the CDR3 is TGTGCCAGTAGATCCGACAGGGGCTATAATCAGCCCCAGCATTTT.

The rearrangement uses TRBV5-1 and TRBJ1-1; D ambiguous. Per germline, CDR1 SGHRS and CDR2 YFSETQ. V was cut by 3 bases and J by 3 bases, with 9 bases left in between. The CDR3 length is 13 residues. The chain's CDR3 is CASSWTRYTEAFF. CDR3 in DNA: TGCGCCAGCAGCTGGACCCGATACACTGAAGCTTTCTTT.

This rearrangement joins TRBV19 to TRBJ2-7; 12 bases are shared with TRBD2. The CDR3 spans 16 residues. Germline CDR1 reads LNHDA; CDR2 reads SQIVND (reference sequence). With V trimmed by 4 bases and J by 2 bases, 6 bases remained unmatched. DNA of the CDR3: TGTGCCAGTAGTACTCGACTAGCGGGAGCCACCTACGAGCAGTACTTC. It encodes CASSTRLAGATYEQYF.

This chain uses TRBV7-9 with TRBJ2-3, with TRBD2 identical over 13 bases. The germline CDR1 and CDR2 sequences are SEHNR and FQNEAQ (reference sequence). The V segment lost 2 bases and the J segment 5 bases; nucleotides outside the gene matches: 10. The CDR3 is 18 residues long. In DNA form, the CDR3 reads TGTGCCAGCAGCTTAAGACCGGGACTAGCGGGAAGTAAAGATACGCAGTATTTT. Translating gives CASSLRPGLAGSKDTQYF.

V and J are TRBV2 and TRBJ1-6; no definite D call. V lost 5 bases and J 9 bases, leaving 11 bases between the germline ends. Germline V gives CDR1 SNHLY, CDR2 FYNNEI. The CDR3 runs to 13 residues. The CDR3 here is CASSLTIGSPLHF. The CDR3 DNA reads as TGTGCCAGCAGTTTGACGATTGGTTCACCCCTCCACTTT.

CDR3 region: CASSWTANYGYTF. CDR3 in DNA: TGTGCCAGCAGTTGGACAGCTAACTATGGCTACACCTTC. This chain connects TRBV6-6 to TRBJ1-2, with TRBD1 as a possible D gene (6 bases). The germline V gene encodes CDR1 MNHNY and CDR2 SVGAGI (reference sequence). Trimming shortened V by 4 bases and J by 0 bases, and 6 bases separated the two germline ends. CDR3 length: 13 residues.

The chain is built from TRBV28 and TRBJ2-1; D not certain. The V gene lost 3 bases and the J gene lost 5 bases, with 20 bases spanning the gap. The CDR3 runs 17 residues. The germline V gene has CDR1 MDHEN and CDR2 SYDVKM. The CDR3 spells CASSFPPVVLGNNEQFF. The CDR3 coding sequence is TGTGCCAGCAGTTTTCCCCCAGTAGTTCTCGGTAACAATGAGCAGTTCTTC.

The V gene is TRBV5-1, the J gene TRBJ2-3; TRBD1 or TRBD2 may be the D gene (5 bases each). Germline V lookup: CDR1 SGHRS, CDR2 YFSETQ. V was cut by 4 bases and J by 11 bases, with 17 bases left in between. CDR3 length equals 13 residues. The CDR3 here is CASSIRGLIEQYF. The CDR3 coding sequence is TGCGCCAGCAGCATCCGGGGCCTAATAGAGCAGTATTTT.

This CDR3 reads CASSATGDSTDTQYF. The CDR3 DNA reads as TGCGCCAGCAGCGCGACAGGTGATAGCACAGATACGCAGTATTTT. The rearrangement joins TRBV5-1 to TRBJ2-3; D perhaps matches TRBD1 (6 bases). The CDR3 has 15 amino acids. Trimming shortened V by 4 bases and J by 0 bases, and 12 bases separated the two germline ends. Per germline, CDR1 SGHRS and CDR2 YFSETQ.

The CDR3 protein is CASSLIGSGLETQYF. For the CDR3, the DNA is TGTGCCAGCAGTTTAATCGGTTCAGGGTTGGAGACCCAGTACTTC. The chain uses TRBV27 and TRBJ2-5; the D gene is possibly TRBD1 (5 bases). The CDR3 runs 15 residues. V shed 2 bases and J shed 5 bases, with 15 bases lying between them. Germline CDR1 reads MNHEY; CDR2 reads SMNVEV (reference sequence).

Concerning this clone: Other DNA variants within this sample encode the same CDR3. This rearrangement joins TRBV20-1 to TRBJ2-7; D remains ambiguous. The germline gives CDR1 DFQATT, CDR2 SNEGSKA (reference sequence). This CDR3 spans 10 amino acids. Trimming stripped 6 bases from V and 5 bases from J, with 8 bases between. The CDR3 region has the DNA TGCAGTGCCCGCGAAAACGAGCAGTACTTC. This sequence encodes CSARENEQYF.

Turning to this clone: The same CDR3 can be traced to other DNA sequences in this sample. The CDR3 bases are TGTGCCATCAGTGGAGGGGGCAATCAGCCCCAGCATTTT. Amino acid sequence: CAISGGGNQPQHF. The chain couples TRBV10-3 to TRBJ1-5; the D gene is possibly TRBD1 (5 bases). The CDR3 sequence is 13 residues long. The germline V gene encodes CDR1 ENHRY and CDR2 SYGVKD. Deletions cut 4 bases from V and 2 bases from J, with 6 bases between.

The gene calls are TRBV27 and TRBJ1-6; D might be TRBD1 (6 bases). Per the germline V gene, CDR1 is MNHEY and CDR2 is SMNVEV (reference sequence). V lost 6 bases and J lost 7, with 10 bases in between. This CDR3 is built from 13 residues. This CDR3 reads CASRLTGNSPLHF. The DNA of the CDR3 is TGTGCCAGCAGGCTGACAGGCAATTCACCCCTCCACTTT.

The V call is TRBV11-2, the J call TRBJ2-2; TRBD2 matches at 11 bases. CDR3 size: 18 residues. Germline CDR1 reads SGHAT; CDR2 reads FQNNGV. Trimming took 0 bases from V and 7 from J; bases not matched to a gene: 10. The CDR3 loop reads CASSLELAGVLRSGELFF. Written as DNA, the CDR3 is TGTGCCAGCAGCTTAGAACTAGCGGGAGTCCTCCGTAGCGGGGAGCTGTTTTTT.

The chain joins TRBV28 to TRBJ1-1; tentatively, D is TRBD1 (5 bases). The V and J ends lost 2 bases and 0 bases respectively, with 13 bases between them. The CDR3 length is 16 residues. CDR1 and CDR2 from the germline V gene are MDHEN and SYDVKM. The CDR3 region is CASSLTGTVMNTEAFF. The DNA of the CDR3 is TGTGCCAGCAGTTTAACTGGGACGGTTATGAACACTGAAGCTTTCTTT.

This chain links TRBV5-6 with TRBJ2-2, with 11 nucleotides matching TRBD2. Germline V gives CDR1 SGHDT, CDR2 YYEEEE. J gave up 0 bases and V 2 bases, and 6 bases lay outside the gene matches. The CDR3 totals 18 residues. The CDR3 DNA reads as TGTGCCAGCAGCTTAGGGACTAGCGGTTTCGCGAACACCGGGGAGCTGTTTTTT. It codes for CASSLGTSGFANTGELFF.

The chain couples TRBV13 to TRBJ2-3, with TRBD2 matching 7 bases. The germline gives CDR1 PRHDT, CDR2 FYEKMQ (reference sequence). The length of the CDR3 is 16 residues. V dropped 5 bases and J dropped 0; count of bases not matched to a gene: 8. CDR3 loop: CASSALGTTSTDTQYF. CDR3 nucleotides: TGTGCCAGCAGCGCTCTTGGGACTACTAGCACAGATACGCAGTATTTT.

In DNA form, the CDR3 reads TGTGCCAGCAGCGACGAACGGGGGGCCACAGATACGCAGTATTTT. Amino acids: CASSDERGATDTQYF. This sequence joins TRBV2 and TRBJ2-3, with a possible D match to TRBD2 (7 bases). Germline V CDR1 and CDR2: SNHLY, FYNNEI. The CDR3 is 15 residues long. V shed 6 bases and J shed 2 bases, with 15 bases lying between them.

The chain carries TRBV4-2 and TRBJ1-5; D might be TRBD1 (5 bases). The CDR3 spans 19 residues. Germline CDR1 reads LGHNA; CDR2 reads YNFKEQ. Trimming cost V 1 base and J 6 bases, with 25 bases left between them. DNA of the CDR3: TGTGCCAGCAGCCAAGGGGAGGGGCGCGTTGATTCCGAAGTTCAGCCCCAGCATTTT. This translates into CASSQGEGRVDSEVQPQHF.

The chain combines TRBV5-1 with TRBJ1-2; no firm D call. The CDR3 is made up of 13 amino acids. V was pared by 0 bases and J by 7 bases, with 10 bases between. Germline V gene lookup returns CDR1 SGHRS and CDR2 YFSETQ. CDR3 coding DNA: TGCGCCAGCAGCTTGGCACCCGCCCGTGGCTACACCTTC. This codes for CASSLAPARGYTF.

V is TRBV9 and J is TRBJ2-7; D possibly corresponds to TRBD2 (5 bases). V was pared by 0 bases and J by 1 base, with 14 bases between. Per germline, CDR1 SGDLS and CDR2 YYNGEE. The CDR3 is made up of 16 amino acids. The CDR3 protein is CASSVGVRAYSYEQYF. DNA for the CDR3: TGTGCCAGCAGCGTAGGGGTGCGGGCATATTCCTACGAGCAGTACTTC.

The chain recombines TRBV10-3 with TRBJ2-2; D is undetermined. Trimming stripped 6 bases from V and 6 bases from J, with 8 bases between. Germline-derived CDR1 and CDR2 are ENHRY and SYGVKD. The CDR3 extends over 12 amino acids. The DNA of the CDR3 is TGTGCCATCAGAGTTGACCCCGGGGAGCTGTTTTTT. This codes for CAIRVDPGELFF.

The chain combines TRBV11-2 with TRBJ2-7, with 9 bases aligning to TRBD2. Trimming cost V 0 bases and J 3 bases; bases outside gene matches: 6. The length of the CDR3 is 16 residues. Germline lookup yields CDR1 SGHAT and CDR2 FQNNGV. The CDR3 reads CASSLESLAGYYEQYF. In DNA, the CDR3 is TGTGCCAGCAGCTTAGAAAGTCTAGCGGGATACTACGAGCAGTACTTC.